One sample yielded the 17 T cell receptor beta chains listed below, sequenced in a study of human T cells and chemical hapten exposure. Each CDR3 protein gets one entry after TCRdb re-called the RACE reads with MiXCR. Of 75,000 to 90,000 distinct CDR3 sequences in the sample, about 7.5% were seen once. Time point here: patch test 1, 2 weeks after DPC sensitization. Noted treatment: therapeutic diphenylcyclopropenone sensitization with weekly scalp DPC. The specimen was whole blood, collected in connection with sensitization to the hapten diphenylcyclopropenone (DPC). These receptors were obtained from a woman aged 25 to 39 with alopecia areata. Some clones in this sample may be carry-over from other donors' samples.

This clonotype was counted ten times or more. The V and J genes are TRBV28 and TRBJ1-1, with TRBD1 as a possible D gene (6 bases). The V end was cut by 6 bases, the J end by 5 bases, with 13 bases between. The CDR3 spans 13 residues. CDR1 and CDR2 from the germline V gene are MDHEN and SYDVKM. The CDR3, as DNA: TGTGCCAGCAGCTCCGGGACAAGGACTGAAGCTTTCTTT. Encoded protein: CASSSGTRTEAFF.

This clonotype came up many times. The rearrangement links TRBV15 to TRBJ2-7, with D perhaps TRBD2 (5 bases). This CDR3 has 12 amino acids. Trimming removed 0 bases at V and 7 bases at J, with 7 bases between. Per the germline V gene, CDR1 is LNHNV and CDR2 is YYDKDF (reference sequence). The chain's CDR3 is CATSRESGEQYF. The CDR3 bases are TGTGCCACCAGCAGAGAATCGGGGGAGCAGTACTTC.

The genes are TRBV6-5 and TRBJ2-3; D tentatively reads TRBD1 or TRBD2 (5 bases each). Germline CDR1 is MNHEY and CDR2 is SVGAGI. The CDR3 spans 16 residues. V gave up 0 bases and J gave up 3 bases, with 13 bases separating them. CDR3 in DNA: TGTGCCAGCAGTTACTCCCCGAGAGGGGCGACAGATACGCAGTATTTT. Protein product: CASSYSPRGATDTQYF.

The sample holds many counts of this clonotype. The genes are TRBV6-5 and TRBJ2-5; D gene ambiguous. Germline V gene sequence: CDR1 MNHEY, CDR2 SVGAGI. Deletions cut 0 bases from V and 2 bases from J, with 19 bases between. The CDR3 extends over 18 amino acids. The CDR3 region is CASSYSEVPRALQETQYF. The DNA for the CDR3 is TGTGCCAGCAGTTACTCTGAGGTACCCCGGGCCCTACAAGAGACCCAGTACTTC.

Concerning this clonotype itself: With a much larger clone just one base away, this may be a read error. This sequence joins TRBV7-9 and TRBJ1-4; 12 bases align to TRBD1. This CDR3 is 16 amino acids long. CDR1 SEHNR and CDR2 FQNEAQ come from the germline V gene (reference sequence). DNA for the CDR3: TGTGTCAGCAGCTTAGGGACAGGGGGCATCGGTGAAAAACTGTTTTTT. Translating it yields CVSSLGTGGIGEKLFF.

Details on this clonotype: One base away lies a much larger clone, so this may be a sequencing read error. The chain has TRBV6-5 and TRBJ2-5; D is unresolved. This CDR3 contains 11 residues. V dropped 8 bases and J dropped 7 bases, with 11 bases sitting between them. The germline V gene has CDR1 MNHEY and CDR2 SVGAGI. As DNA, the CDR3 is TGTGCCAGCTCCTCGGCCGGGACCCAGTACTTC. Translated: CASSSAGTQYF.

This clonotype was detected ten times or more. The V and J genes are TRBV7-2 and TRBJ2-3, with 13 bases matching TRBD2. The germline V gene encodes CDR1 SGHTA and CDR2 FQGNSA. Trimming at V came to 5 bases and at J to 0 bases, leaving 5 bases not matched to a gene. The CDR3 covers 17 residues. The CDR3 is CASSLRGLAGSTDTQYF. The CDR3 nucleotides read TGTGCCAGCAGCCTTAGGGGACTAGCGGGGAGCACAGATACGCAGTATTTT.

The chain employs TRBV3-1 and TRBJ1-2; TRBD1 matches 12 bases. Trimming removed 1 base from V and 11 bases from J; junction bases left unmatched: 8. The germline gives CDR1 LGHDT, CDR2 YNNKEL (reference sequence). The CDR3 spans 15 residues. The CDR3, as DNA: TGTGCCAGCAGCCAAGCGGGACAGGGGGCTCGTCTTTACACCTTC. It translates to CASSQAGQGARLYTF.

CDR3 loop: CASSLVGWGQETQYF. In nucleotides, the CDR3 is TGTGCCAGCAGCTTAGTAGGGTGGGGTCAAGAGACCCAGTACTTC. The genes are TRBV11-2 and TRBJ2-5, with D unclear. Germline CDR1 SGHAT, CDR2 FQNNGV. The V end lost 1 base, the J end lost 2 bases, and 11 bases lay between the germline ends. The CDR3 has 15 amino acids.

This clonotype was seen repeatedly, ten times or more. The chain combines TRBV6-2 or TRBV6-3 with TRBJ2-7; D is ambiguous. Germline loops: CDR1 MNHEY, CDR2 SVGEGT. Trimming took off 6 bases at V and 4 bases at J, with 10 bases between the two ends. The length of the CDR3 is 12 residues. The CDR3, as DNA: TGTGCCAGCAGCCCGATGGGTTACGAGCAGTACTTC. Its translation is CASSPMGYEQYF.

This chain links TRBV9 with TRBJ2-3; no firm D call. Germline CDR1 and CDR2: SGDLS and YYNGEE. V lost 2 bases, J lost 1 base, and 8 bases lay in between. This CDR3 region has 14 residues. CDR3 bases: TGTGCCAGCAGCGTTCTCCAGGGCACAGATACGCAGTATTTT. Protein product: CASSVLQGTDTQYF.

This clonotype occurred a few times. J is TRBJ1-5 and V is TRBV6-2 or TRBV6-3; 7 bases are a match to TRBD1. The CDR3 runs to 16 residues. V shed 2 bases and J 5 bases; nucleotides not matched to a gene: 9. Looked up from germline, CDR1 is MNHEY and CDR2 is SVGEGT. CDR3: CASSYGAGGTDQPQHF. CDR3 coding DNA: TGTGCCAGCAGTTACGGGGCAGGGGGGACGGATCAGCCCCAGCATTTT.

The table lists this clonotype with a few counts. The chain couples TRBV3-1 to TRBJ1-3; maybe TRBD1 (5 bases). V was clipped by 5 bases and J by 0 bases, with 11 bases between them. There are 15 residues in the CDR3. Germline values: CDR1 LGHDT, CDR2 YNNKEL (reference sequence). CDR3: CASSLDSHSGNTIYF. DNA for the CDR3: TGTGCCAGCAGCTTAGACAGCCACTCTGGAAACACCATATATTTT.

This clonotype was recorded a few times. V and J are TRBV3-1 and TRBJ2-7; D unresolved. This CDR3 contains 13 residues. CDR1 is LGHDT, CDR2 YNNKEL, per germline (reference sequence). Trimming took off 3 bases at V and 3 bases at J, with 9 bases between the two ends. The CDR3: CASSHLGYYEQYF. Here the CDR3 DNA reads TGTGCCAGCAGCCATCTGGGGTACTACGAGCAGTACTTC.

This chain links TRBV5-6 with TRBJ2-5, with 12 nucleotides matching TRBD2. Germline lookup yields CDR1 SGHDT and CDR2 YYEEEE. V shed 4 bases and J 2 bases; nucleotides not matched to a gene: 3. The CDR3 runs 15 residues. CDR3: CASSSGTSGQETQYF. As DNA, the CDR3 is TGTGCCAGCAGCAGCGGGACTAGCGGGCAAGAGACCCAGTACTTC. Filled out from reference TRBV5-6 and TRBJ2-5, the complete variable domain reads DAGVTQSPTHLIKTRGQQVTLRCSPKSGHDTVSWYQQALGQGPQFIFQYYEEEERQRGNFPDRFSGHQFPNYSSELNVNALLLGDSALYLCASSSGTSGQETQYFGPGTRLLVL.

This clonotype was picked up many times. The chain uses TRBV18 and TRBJ2-1, with 9 bases fitting TRBD2. This CDR3 is built from 16 residues. The germline CDR1 and CDR2 sequences are KGHSH and LQKENI. V lost 4 bases, J lost 5 bases, and 9 bases stayed unmatched. The CDR3 here is CASSRTVAGANNEQFF. DNA for the CDR3: TGTGCCAGCTCACGGACAGTAGCGGGGGCAAACAATGAGCAGTTCTTC.

This clonotype has ten or more counts. This rearrangement joins TRBV9 to TRBJ1-6; D gene ambiguous. The germline V gene encodes CDR1 SGDLS and CDR2 YYNGEE. The CDR3 sequence is 15 residues long. V was clipped by 3 bases and J by 7 bases, with 14 bases between them. CDR3 DNA sequence: TGTGCCAGCAGCGCCGAGACAAAAAAGAATTCACCCCTCCACTTT. Its protein product is CASSAETKKNSPLHF.